This T cell receptor beta chain emerged from a study of OX40 agonist ivuxolimab in advanced cancers. In the study overall: Intravenous ivuxolimab at 0.01 to 10 mg/kg was given to patients every 2 weeks. Dose-escalation patients had hepatocellular carcinoma, melanoma, renal cell or head and neck cancer. General study results and limits: In CD8+ T cells, expanded clones were on average more numerous than in CD4+.

The germline V gene has CDR1 MNHEY and CDR2 SVGAGI. The CDR3 totals 14 residues. The V and J ends lost 2 bases and 2 bases respectively, with 10 bases between them. Here immunoSEQ multiplex PCR was the method, and the copy in TCRdb shows in-frame clones only, minus some. The table records about 71,000 clones, roughly 86% of them present only once. As regards this clone: Its target is unknown.

The V call is TRBV6-5, the J call TRBJ2-7; tentative D call: TRBD1 (6 bases). The sample consisted of CD4+ or CD8+ T cells sorted from blood, taken in a trial of the OX40 agonist ivuxolimab. The origin of this receptor is an adult with an advanced solid tumor such as melanoma, head and neck, liver or kidney cancer. The CDR3: CASSYGGSTYEQYF. As DNA, the CDR3 is TGTGCCAGCAGTTACGGGGGCAGCACCTACGAGCAGTACTTC.